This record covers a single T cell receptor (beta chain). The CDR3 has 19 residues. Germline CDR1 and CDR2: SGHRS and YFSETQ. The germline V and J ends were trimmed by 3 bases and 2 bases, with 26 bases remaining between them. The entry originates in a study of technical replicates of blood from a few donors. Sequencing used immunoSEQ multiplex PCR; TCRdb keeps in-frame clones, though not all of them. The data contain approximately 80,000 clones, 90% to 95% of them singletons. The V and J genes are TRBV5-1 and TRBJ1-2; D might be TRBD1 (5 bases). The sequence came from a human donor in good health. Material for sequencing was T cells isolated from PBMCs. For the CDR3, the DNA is TGCGCCAGCAGCTCGACTCCCGTTCCTCTCCAGGACACCAACTATGGCTACACCTTC. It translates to CASSSTPVPLQDTNYGYTF.